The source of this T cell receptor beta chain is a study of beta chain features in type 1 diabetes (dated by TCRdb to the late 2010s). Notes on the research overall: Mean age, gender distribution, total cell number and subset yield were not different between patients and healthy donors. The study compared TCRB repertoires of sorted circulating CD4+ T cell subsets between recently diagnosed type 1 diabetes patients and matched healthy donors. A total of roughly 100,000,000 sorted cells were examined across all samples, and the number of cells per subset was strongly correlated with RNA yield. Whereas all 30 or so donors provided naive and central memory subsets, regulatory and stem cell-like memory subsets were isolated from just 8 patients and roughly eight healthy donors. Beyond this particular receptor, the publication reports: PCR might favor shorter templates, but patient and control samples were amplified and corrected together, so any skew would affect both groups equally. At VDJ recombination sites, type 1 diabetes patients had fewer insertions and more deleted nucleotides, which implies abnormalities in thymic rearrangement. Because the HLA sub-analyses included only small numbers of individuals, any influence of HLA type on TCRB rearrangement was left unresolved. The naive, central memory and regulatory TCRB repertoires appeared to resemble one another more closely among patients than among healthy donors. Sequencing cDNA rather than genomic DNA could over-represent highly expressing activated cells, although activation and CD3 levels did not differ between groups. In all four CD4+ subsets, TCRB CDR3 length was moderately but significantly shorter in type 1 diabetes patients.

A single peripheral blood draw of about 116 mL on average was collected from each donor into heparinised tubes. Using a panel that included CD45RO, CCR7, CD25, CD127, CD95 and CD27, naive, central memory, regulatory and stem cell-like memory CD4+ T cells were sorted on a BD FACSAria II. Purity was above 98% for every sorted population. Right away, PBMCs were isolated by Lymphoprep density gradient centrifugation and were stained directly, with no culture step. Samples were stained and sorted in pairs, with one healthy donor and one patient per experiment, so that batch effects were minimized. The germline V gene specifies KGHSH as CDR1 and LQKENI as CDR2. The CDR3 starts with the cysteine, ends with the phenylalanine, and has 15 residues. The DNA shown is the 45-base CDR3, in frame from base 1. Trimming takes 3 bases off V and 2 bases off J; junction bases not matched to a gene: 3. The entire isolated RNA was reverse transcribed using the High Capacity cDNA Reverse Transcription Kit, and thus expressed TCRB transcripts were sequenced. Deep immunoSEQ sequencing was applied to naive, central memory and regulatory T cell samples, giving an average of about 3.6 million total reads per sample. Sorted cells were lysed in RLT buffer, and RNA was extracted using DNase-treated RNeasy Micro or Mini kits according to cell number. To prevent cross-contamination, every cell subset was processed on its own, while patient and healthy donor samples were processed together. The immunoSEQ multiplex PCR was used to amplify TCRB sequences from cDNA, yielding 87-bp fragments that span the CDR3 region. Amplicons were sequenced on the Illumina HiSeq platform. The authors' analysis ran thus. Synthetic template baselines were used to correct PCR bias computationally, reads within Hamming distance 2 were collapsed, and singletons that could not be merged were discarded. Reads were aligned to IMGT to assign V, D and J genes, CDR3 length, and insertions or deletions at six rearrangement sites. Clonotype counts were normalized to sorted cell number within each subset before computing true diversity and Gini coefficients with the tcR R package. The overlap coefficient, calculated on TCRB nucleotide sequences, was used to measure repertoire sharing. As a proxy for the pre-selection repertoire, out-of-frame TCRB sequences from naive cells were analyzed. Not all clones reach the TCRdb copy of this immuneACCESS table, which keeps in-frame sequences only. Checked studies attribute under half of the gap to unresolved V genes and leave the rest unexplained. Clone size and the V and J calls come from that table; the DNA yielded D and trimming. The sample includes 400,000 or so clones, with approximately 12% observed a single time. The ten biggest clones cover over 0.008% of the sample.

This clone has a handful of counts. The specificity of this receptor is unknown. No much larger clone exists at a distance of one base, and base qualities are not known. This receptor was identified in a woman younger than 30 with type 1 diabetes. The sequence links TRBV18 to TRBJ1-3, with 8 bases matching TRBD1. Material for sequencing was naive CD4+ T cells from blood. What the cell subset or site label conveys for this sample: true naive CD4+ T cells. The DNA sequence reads TGTGCCAGCTCACCGATGACAGGGGCTGGAAACACCATATATTTT. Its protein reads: CASSPMTGAGNTIYF.